The 27 T cell receptor beta chains below all came from one sample that was sequenced in a study of cytomegalovirus exposure and HLA in healthy donors. The PCR used 60 Vbeta and 13 Jbeta primers. Clones were read by immunoSEQ multiplex PCR, and TCRdb kept only the in-frame ones, dropping some. The table shows under 200,000 clones, with 80% to 85% occurring only once. Sequencing used PBMCs. The receptors derive from a man aged 35 to 55 in good health and CMV-seropositive.

The chain combines TRBV19 with TRBJ1-2; 9 bases fit TRBD1. Trimming cost V 4 bases and J 2 bases; bases outside gene matches: 5. The CDR3 covers 15 residues. Germline CDR1 reads LNHDA; CDR2 reads SQIVND (reference sequence). The CDR3 DNA sequence: TGTGCCAGTAGTAGTAAAGGGACAGGGAACTATGGCTACACCTTC. This sequence encodes CASSSKGTGNYGYTF.

This sequence joins TRBV5-1 and TRBJ1-1; the match to TRBD1 covers 9 bases. V was pared by 4 bases and J by 1 base, with 5 bases of the junction left unmatched. In germline, CDR1 is SGHRS, CDR2 YFSETQ. The CDR3 contains 15 residues. CDR3: CASSRDRAKNTEAFF. CDR3 coding DNA: TGCGCCAGCAGCAGGGACAGGGCGAAGAACACTGAAGCTTTCTTT.

This sequence joins TRBV28 and TRBJ2-5, with D possibly being TRBD1 (6 bases). CDR1 is MDHEN and CDR2 is SYDVKM in the germline V gene. This CDR3 is built from 13 residues. Trimming shortened V by 5 bases and J by 2 bases, and 9 bases separated the two germline ends. In DNA, the CDR3 is TGTGCCAGCAGTAGCGGACAGCAAGAGACCCAGTACTTC. Its protein product is CASSSGQQETQYF.

A single count supports this clone. The chain has TRBV11-1 and TRBJ1-1; D is unclear. In germline, CDR1 is SGHAT, CDR2 FQDESV (reference sequence). The CDR3 is 13 residues long. The V end lost 2 bases, the J end lost 1 base, and 5 bases lay between the germline ends. The CDR3 sequence: CASSLSENTEAFF. CDR3 nucleotide sequence: TGTGCCAGCAGCTTAAGCGAGAACACTGAAGCTTTCTTT.

The chain has TRBV7-2 and TRBJ1-5; D possibly corresponds to TRBD1 (5 bases). The ends were cut back, 1 base at V and 7 bases at J, with 14 bases in the middle. This CDR3 has 15 amino acids. CDR1 SGHTA and CDR2 FQGNSA come from the germline V gene. In nucleotides, the CDR3 is TGTGCCAGCAGCTTAGGGTCCAGGGTTGGACAGCCCCAGCATTTT. Encoded protein: CASSLGSRVGQPQHF.

The chain carries TRBV19 and TRBJ2-3; 9 nucleotides agree with TRBD2. Losses at the gene ends were 7 bases for V and 9 bases for J; bases not matched to a gene: 11. Germline CDR1 and CDR2: LNHDA and SQIVND (reference sequence). The CDR3 loop spans 14 amino acids. The CDR3: CASMGTSPEGTQYF. In DNA form, the CDR3 reads TGTGCCAGTATGGGGACTAGCCCCGAGGGGACGCAGTATTTT.

The table lists this clone with a few counts. The CDR3 DNA is TGTGCCAGCAGCGCCTCAGGGGGTACTGGCTACACCTTC. As protein: CASSASGGTGYTF. The V call is TRBV5-6, the J call TRBJ1-2, with 7 bases that match TRBD1. The CDR3 extends over 13 amino acids. The junction had 7 bases not matched to a gene; V was cut back by 4 bases and J by 7 bases. CDR1 and CDR2 (germline): SGHDT, YYEEEE.

The chain recombines TRBV28 with TRBJ1-3; 7 bases fit TRBD1. The CDR3 consists of 16 residues. Germline CDR1 and CDR2: MDHEN and SYDVKM. Trimming at V came to 5 bases and at J to 2 bases, leaving 9 bases not matched to a gene. The CDR3 is CASSINDREPGNTIYF. The DNA of the CDR3 is TGTGCCAGCAGTATAAACGACAGGGAGCCTGGAAACACCATATATTTT.

This clone was counted a few times. The CDR3 coding sequence is TGCGCCAGCAGCCAACTGGGACTAGCGTCCTACGAGCAGTACTTC. This translates into CASSQLGLASYEQYF. The V and J genes are TRBV4-3 and TRBJ2-7; 10 nucleotides align to TRBD2. J was trimmed by 1 base and V by 2 bases; bases with no gene match: 2. CDR1 LGHNA and CDR2 YSLEER come from the germline V gene. The CDR3 totals 15 residues.

The chain uses TRBV28 and TRBJ2-2, with D tentatively TRBD2 (6 bases). The germline V gene encodes CDR1 MDHEN and CDR2 SYDVKM. The CDR3 consists of 14 residues. Deletions cut 6 bases from V and 6 bases from J, with 14 bases between. The CDR3: CASRGDRESGELFF. The CDR3 DNA sequence: TGTGCCAGCAGAGGGGACCGGGAGTCCGGGGAGCTGTTTTTT.

V usage is TRBV18 and J usage is TRBJ1-1, with a tentative D call TRBD1 (6 bases). Per germline, CDR1 KGHSH and CDR2 LQKENI. There are 14 residues in the CDR3. V gave up 3 bases and J gave up 3 bases, with 11 bases separating them. CDR3 in DNA: TGTGCCAGCTCACCGCCAGGGGCTTACACTGAAGCTTTCTTT. Amino acids: CASSPPGAYTEAFF.

This chain's CDR3 is CASSDRSGNTIYF. CDR3 DNA sequence: TGTGCCAGCAGCGATCGGTCAGGAAACACCATATATTTT. The V call is TRBV9, the J call TRBJ1-3; D is unclear. V was shortened by 3 bases and J by 4 bases, with 8 bases between the two germline ends. Germline loops: CDR1 SGDLS, CDR2 YYNGEE. This CDR3 contains 13 residues.

The chain is built from TRBV2 and TRBJ1-2, with 8 nucleotides matching TRBD1. Per the germline V gene, CDR1 is SNHLY and CDR2 is FYNNEI. The length of the CDR3 is 15 residues. V was pared by 3 bases and J by 1 base, with 4 bases of the junction left unmatched. CDR3 region: CASSEGGQVNYGYTF. CDR3 nucleotide sequence: TGTGCCAGCAGTGAGGGGGGACAGGTTAACTATGGCTACACCTTC.

In nucleotides, the CDR3 is TGTGCCAGCTCTCGCACAGGACTTCGGGGGGGGAGCACTGAAGCTTTCTTT. Amino acid sequence: CASSRTGLRGGSTEAFF. V and J are TRBV18 and TRBJ1-1, with TRBD1 as a possible D gene (5 bases). There are 17 residues in the CDR3. The germline CDR1 and CDR2 sequences are KGHSH and LQKENI. Trimming took 6 bases from V and 4 from J, leaving 24 bases between them.

V gene TRBV5-1 combines with J gene TRBJ2-3; D not resolved. This CDR3 is 15 amino acids long. Deletions cut 0 bases from V and 6 bases from J, with 14 bases between. Germline loops: CDR1 SGHRS, CDR2 YFSETQ. The CDR3 is CASSLEGHSRDTQYF. CDR3 nucleotides: TGCGCCAGCAGCTTGGAAGGCCACTCGCGGGATACGCAGTATTTT.

This chain connects TRBV7-9 to TRBJ2-5; 11 bases are a match to TRBD2. Germline CDR1 and CDR2: SEHNR and FQNEAQ (reference sequence). This CDR3 has 16 amino acids. V lost 4 bases and J lost 4; bases outside the gene matches: 8. In nucleotides, the CDR3 is TGTGCCAGCAGCTACGCCAGACTAGCGGGGAGAGAGACCCAGTACTTC. Translation gives CASSYARLAGRETQYF.

The J gene is TRBJ1-5, the V gene TRBV19; 10 nucleotides line up with TRBD1. The CDR3 is 15 residues long. Germline V lookup: CDR1 LNHDA, CDR2 SQIVND (reference sequence). Trimming removed 3 bases from V and 4 bases from J; junction bases left unmatched: 3. CDR3 bases: TGTGCCAGTAGTATGGGACAGGGGACGAATCAGCCCCAGCATTTT. It is translated as CASSMGQGTNQPQHF. Together with reference TRBV19 and TRBJ1-5, the CDR3 gives the full variable domain: DGGITQSPKYLFRKEGQNVTLSCEQNLNHDAMYWYRQDPGQGLRLIYYSQIVNDFQKGDIAEGYSVSREKKESFPLTVTSAQKNPTAFYLCASSMGQGTNQPQHFGDGTRLSIL.

This chain connects TRBV5-1 to TRBJ2-5, with 11 bases matching TRBD2. The ends lost 0 bases at V and 0 bases at J; junction bases unmatched: 7. Per germline, CDR1 SGHRS and CDR2 YFSETQ. CDR3 length: 18 residues. CDR3 DNA sequence: TGCGCCAGCAGCTTGGAGCCTAGCGGGGGGCTGTACCAAGAGACCCAGTACTTC. Translating it yields CASSLEPSGGLYQETQYF.

This chain links TRBV5-1 with TRBJ2-6; no reliable D call. The germline gives CDR1 SGHRS, CDR2 YFSETQ. V gave up 0 bases and J gave up 5 bases, with 9 bases separating them. CDR3 length: 15 residues. The CDR3 sequence is CASSLGLVWANVLTF. In DNA form, the CDR3 reads TGCGCCAGCAGCTTGGGGCTGGTATGGGCCAACGTCCTGACTTTC.

The chain joins TRBV28 to TRBJ2-7; 7 nucleotides line up with TRBD1. The CDR3 spans 14 residues. V shed 3 bases and J 4 bases; nucleotides not matched to a gene: 6. CDR1 and CDR2 (germline): MDHEN, SYDVKM. The CDR3 loop reads CASSLSWDSYEQYF. CDR3 DNA sequence: TGTGCCAGCAGTTTGTCCTGGGACAGTTACGAGCAGTACTTC.

The rearrangement uses TRBV28 and TRBJ1-5; the D is unclear. The CDR3 sequence is 14 residues long. V was cut by 7 bases and J by 5 bases, with 15 bases left in between. CDR1 is MDHEN and CDR2 is SYDVKM in the germline V gene. Here the CDR3 reads CASMEILLYQPQHF. The CDR3 DNA is TGTGCCAGCATGGAGATCCTTCTTTATCAGCCCCAGCATTTT.

The chain has TRBV5-4 and TRBJ2-3, with D tentatively TRBD2 (6 bases). CDR3 length: 15 residues. Germline loops: CDR1 SGHNT, CDR2 YYREEE (reference sequence). V was cut by 4 bases and J by 6 bases, with 18 bases left in between. This CDR3 is CASSTRDSLGDTQYF. For the CDR3, the DNA is TGTGCCAGCAGCACCCGGGACTCCCTAGGGGATACGCAGTATTTT.

The chain carries TRBV19 and TRBJ1-5; D gene ambiguous. CDR3 length: 14 amino acids. Looked up from germline, CDR1 is LNHDA and CDR2 is SQIVND (reference sequence). The V gene lost 6 bases and the J gene lost 5 bases, with 14 bases spanning the gap. The CDR3 here is CASSQPTRDQPQHF. The CDR3 DNA reads TGTGCCAGTAGCCAACCAACTAGGGATCAGCCCCAGCATTTT.

The rearrangement uses TRBV7-2 and TRBJ2-7; 8 bases are shared with TRBD2. The CDR3 is 15 residues long. From germline, CDR1 is SGHTA and CDR2 FQGNSA. V shed 5 bases and J 6 bases; nucleotides not matched to a gene: 12. As DNA, the CDR3 is TGTGCCAGCAGCCCCCTAGGCGGGGGGATGGGCGAGCAGTACTTC. It codes for CASSPLGGGMGEQYF.

There are a few counts of this clone. This chain links TRBV9 with TRBJ2-7; 11 bases map to TRBD1. Unmatched junction bases numbered 3, after V lost 3 bases and J lost 4 bases. CDR1 is SGDLS and CDR2 is YYNGEE in the germline V gene. This CDR3 spans 14 amino acids. The CDR3 region is CASSGGTGGYEQYF. The CDR3 DNA reads TGTGCCAGCAGCGGGGGGACAGGGGGATACGAGCAGTACTTC.

The CDR3 DNA reads TGTGCCAGCAGTCCCCGGGGAGGTCCTACCGGGGAGCTGTTTTTT. Its translation is CASSPRGGPTGELFF. This sequence joins TRBV27 and TRBJ2-2; tentative D call: TRBD2 (6 bases). Germline loops: CDR1 MNHEY, CDR2 SMNVEV (reference sequence). V gave up 5 bases and J gave up 5 bases, with 15 bases separating them. This CDR3 is 15 amino acids long.

The rearrangement joins TRBV5-4 to TRBJ1-4, with TRBD1 identical over 7 bases. Germline V lookup: CDR1 SGHNT, CDR2 YYREEE (reference sequence). The length of the CDR3 is 15 residues. J was trimmed by 3 bases and V by 4 bases; bases with no gene match: 6. CDR3 DNA sequence: TGTGCCAGCAGCCATCCCGGGACAGCTAATGAAAAACTGTTTTTT. The encoded protein is CASSHPGTANEKLFF.